This T cell receptor beta chain is drawn from a study of response to subunit inactivated influenza vaccine. Study-level findings and limits: Authors proposed each seasonal influenza vaccination draws in few new T cells.

Concerning this clonotype: Its antigen is not identified.

MiXCR was run by TCRdb on the RT-PCR reads, yielding one entry per CDR3 protein. Found here are about 190,000 distinct CDR3 sequences, approximately 15% of them singletons; the top ten hold 26%. Material: CD8+ T cells sorted from PBMCs, obtained 5 days after vaccination. The source is a man aged 50-60 years who received an inactivated influenza vaccine.

This chain's CDR3 is CASSVVWREGFGEQFF. DNA for the CDR3: TGTGCCAGCAGCGTAGTATGGCGGGAGGGGTTTGGGGAGCAGTTCTTC. V gene TRBV9 combines with J gene TRBJ2-1, with 9 bases matching TRBD2. The V gene's germline CDR1 is SGDLS and CDR2 YYNGEE. Unmatched junction bases numbered 11, after V lost 0 bases and J lost 10 bases. The CDR3 runs to 16 residues.